Below, 23 T cell receptor beta chains from the same sample are listed, as sequenced in a study of cytotoxic CD8 clonotypes in ibrutinib-treated CLL. Repertoires were generated with immunoSEQ multiplex PCR, while TCRdb's copy carries only in-frame clones and drops some. The sample has some 92,000 clones, more than 70% seen once. The source material was PBMCs, sampled after 24 months of ibrutinib treatment. All receptors derive from a human donor with chronic lymphocytic leukemia.

The rearrangement links TRBV5-4 to TRBJ2-7; 9 positions agree with TRBD1. From germline, CDR1 is SGHNT and CDR2 YYREEE (reference sequence). The V segment lost 4 bases and the J segment 4 bases; nucleotides outside the gene matches: 6. This CDR3 has 14 amino acids. As DNA, the CDR3 is TGTGCCAGCAGCAGCCCGGGACAGGGTTACGAGCAGTACTTC. Amino acids: CASSSPGQGYEQYF.

CDR3 protein: CASSVGGSPPDTQYF. CDR3 in DNA: TGTGCCAGCAGCGTGGGCGGGAGTCCCCCAGATACGCAGTATTTT. This chain connects TRBV9 to TRBJ2-3, with TRBD2 identical over 7 bases. CDR1 SGDLS and CDR2 YYNGEE come from the germline V gene. The V gene end was trimmed by 2 bases and the J gene end by 4 bases; junction bases not matched to a gene: 7. The CDR3 is 15 residues long.

V gene TRBV7-9 combines with J gene TRBJ2-5; 8 bases are shared with TRBD2. The J segment lost 5 bases and the V segment lost 5 bases, leaving 13 bases of the junction unmatched. The germline V gene has CDR1 SEHNR and CDR2 FQNEAQ (reference sequence). This CDR3 comprises 16 residues. DNA of the CDR3: TGTGCCAGCAGCGGGCCGTCTAGCGGGTTTCAGGAGACCCAGTACTTC. It specifies CASSGPSSGFQETQYF.

The chain uses TRBV27 and TRBJ1-5; TRBD1 matches 9 bases. Germline V gene lookup returns CDR1 MNHEY and CDR2 SMNVEV (reference sequence). This CDR3 spans 19 amino acids. V gave up 5 bases and J gave up 2 bases; unmatched junction bases: 16. The CDR3 protein is CASSPGTGRGVGGNQPQHF. The CDR3, as DNA: TGTGCCAGCAGTCCAGGGACAGGGAGAGGGGTTGGTGGCAATCAGCCCCAGCATTTT.

The gene calls are TRBV5-4 and TRBJ2-3; D gene ambiguous. Germline V lookup: CDR1 SGHNT, CDR2 YYREEE (reference sequence). V dropped 5 bases and J dropped 1 base, with 8 bases sitting between them. The CDR3 spans 13 residues. CDR3 loop: CASSLPGTDTQYF. CDR3 DNA sequence: TGTGCCAGCAGTTTGCCTGGCACAGATACGCAGTATTTT.

This sequence joins TRBV28 and TRBJ1-1; D is possibly TRBD1 (5 bases). V lost 5 bases and J 0 bases, leaving 13 bases between the germline ends. The CDR3 extends over 15 amino acids. Looked up from germline, CDR1 is MDHEN and CDR2 is SYDVKM. Here the CDR3 DNA reads TGTGCCAGCAGTACCGAGGGGCAGATGAACACTGAAGCTTTCTTT. It specifies CASSTEGQMNTEAFF.

The chain employs TRBV7-2 and TRBJ2-1; D is undetermined. V lost 4 bases, J lost 7 bases, and 8 bases lay in between. Germline V gene lookup returns CDR1 SGHTA and CDR2 FQGNSA. The CDR3 is made up of 12 amino acids. The CDR3, as DNA: TGTGCCAGCAGCTCAGGTTGGAATGAGCAGTTCTTC. Protein: CASSSGWNEQFF.

The chain employs TRBV7-8 and TRBJ2-5; tentative D call: TRBD2 (6 bases). Germline values: CDR1 SGHVS, CDR2 FQNEAQ. This CDR3 comprises 12 residues. Trimming removed 6 bases at V and 2 bases at J, with 7 bases between. CDR3 in DNA: TGTGCCAGCAGTCGGGGGCAAGAGACCCAGTACTTC. It encodes CASSRGQETQYF.

This clone appeared once. The chain links TRBV7-3 to TRBJ2-1, with 12 bases identical to TRBD2. The CDR3 spans 16 residues. V lost 5 bases, J lost 7 bases, and 9 bases stayed unmatched. Germline lookup yields CDR1 SGHTA and CDR2 FQGTGA. CDR3 loop: CASSPPGLAGRNEQFF. In nucleotides, the CDR3 is TGTGCCAGCAGCCCCCCCGGACTAGCGGGACGAAATGAGCAGTTCTTC. Full variable domain (outside the CDR3, taken from reference TRBV7-3 and TRBJ2-1): GAGVSQTPSNKVTEKGKYVELRCDPISGHTALYWYRQSLGQGPEFLIYFQGTGAADDSGLPNDRFFAVRPEGSVSTLKIQRTERGDSAVYLCASSPPGLAGRNEQFFGPGTRLTVL.

Comment on this clone: The sample has other DNA sequences that encode this CDR3 too. This rearrangement joins TRBV5-4 to TRBJ2-2; 14 bases fit TRBD2. V lost 5 bases to trimming and J lost 2 bases; unmatched junction nucleotides: 5. The CDR3 loop spans 17 amino acids. The V gene's germline CDR1 is SGHNT and CDR2 YYREEE (reference sequence). The DNA for the CDR3 is TGTGCCAGCAGGGCCGGACTAGCGGGAGGTAACACCGGGGAGCTGTTTTTT. Its protein is CASRAGLAGGNTGELFF. Filled out from reference TRBV5-4 and TRBJ2-2, the complete variable domain reads ETGVTQSPTHLIKTRGQQVTLRCSSQSGHNTVSWYQQALGQGPQFIFQYYREEENGRGNFPPRFSGLQFPNYSSELNVNALELDDSALYLCASRAGLAGGNTGELFFGEGSRLTVL.

The gene calls are TRBV14 and TRBJ2-1; D ambiguous. The V end was cut by 1 base, the J end by 8 bases, with 6 bases between. The CDR3 spans 12 residues. Germline CDR1 and CDR2: SGHDN and FVKESK. The CDR3 nucleotides are TGTGCCAGCAGCCAAGGCGGACATGAGCAGTTCTTC. Translating it yields CASSQGGHEQFF.

This clone was detected only a few times. J is TRBJ2-5 and V is TRBV7-2; 8 nucleotides align to TRBD2. Germline V gene sequence: CDR1 SGHTA, CDR2 FQGNSA. Trimming took 1 base from V and 3 from J; bases not matched to a gene: 4. This CDR3 is 15 amino acids long. The DNA for the CDR3 is TGTGCCAGCAGCTTAGGGGGAGCGGGGGAAGAGACCCAGTACTTC. Translating gives CASSLGGAGEETQYF.

The chain combines TRBV9 with TRBJ2-4; 10 positions match TRBD2. Germline V gene data show CDR1 as SGDLS and CDR2 as YYNGEE. The CDR3 covers 20 residues. The V gene end was trimmed by 3 bases and the J gene end by 0 bases; junction bases not matched to a gene: 15. Here the CDR3 DNA reads TGTGCCAGCAGCGAACAGACGGGGCTAGCGGGGGCTGTAGCCAAAAACATTCAGTACTTC. The encoded protein is CASSEQTGLAGAVAKNIQYF.

The genes are TRBV27 and TRBJ2-3; 7 bases match TRBD2. The CDR3 loop spans 14 amino acids. With V trimmed by 6 bases and J by 0 bases, 3 bases remained unmatched. Germline V gene data show CDR1 as MNHEY and CDR2 as SMNVEV (reference sequence). The CDR3 DNA follows: TGTGCCAGCAGCGGGGGGTGGAGCACAGATACGCAGTATTTT. Translating it yields CASSGGWSTDTQYF.

This clone was found a few times. This chain joins TRBV9 and TRBJ2-5, with D perhaps TRBD2 (6 bases). CDR1 SGDLS and CDR2 YYNGEE come from the germline V gene. The CDR3 extends over 13 amino acids. V was shortened by 0 bases and J by 10 bases, with 13 bases between the two germline ends. The CDR3 sequence is CASSVGGTGGQYF. The CDR3 nucleotides read TGTGCCAGCAGCGTAGGGGGGACTGGCGGCCAGTACTTC.

The gene calls are TRBV29-1 and TRBJ2-7; no definite D call. Trimming pared 4 bases from V and 12 bases from J, leaving 16 bases between. This CDR3 has 11 residues. From germline, CDR1 is SQVTM and CDR2 ANQGSEA. The CDR3 protein is CSVGTGPLVYF. The CDR3 DNA reads TGCAGCGTTGGAACCGGGCCTCTTGTGTACTTC.

This chain connects TRBV18 to TRBJ1-5, with unresolved D. The CDR3 is 16 residues long. Germline assignment: CDR1 KGHSH and CDR2 LQKENI. Between the trimmed V and J ends, which lost 3 bases and 0 bases, there was a span of 12 bases. CDR3 nucleotides: TGTGCCAGCTCACCCTCAGTGTCATATAGCAATCAGCCCCAGCATTTT. Its protein product is CASSPSVSYSNQPQHF.

The sample holds one count of this clone. The J gene is TRBJ2-7, the V gene TRBV7-2, with 14 positions matching TRBD2. V dropped 3 bases and J dropped 2; count of bases not matched to a gene: 0. Germline CDR1 reads SGHTA; CDR2 reads FQGNSA. The CDR3 runs 15 residues. DNA for the CDR3: TGTGCCAGCAGCTTGACTAGCGGGGGGGCCTACGAGCAGTACTTC. This encodes CASSLTSGGAYEQYF.

The genes are TRBV18 and TRBJ1-3; D ambiguous. Germline CDR1 KGHSH, CDR2 LQKENI. With 0 bases removed from V and 0 bases from J, the gap between germline ends came to 12 bases. The CDR3 runs 17 residues. CDR3 sequence (DNA): TGTGCCAGCTCACCACCGTCTGGGGAAAGCTCTGGAAACACCATATATTTT. Its translation: CASSPPSGESSGNTIYF.

The chain links TRBV19 to TRBJ2-5; D could derive from TRBD1 or TRBD2 (5 bases each). This CDR3 is built from 15 residues. The ends were cut back, 3 bases at V and 5 bases at J, with 16 bases in the middle. From germline, CDR1 is LNHDA and CDR2 SQIVND (reference sequence). Here the CDR3 reads CASSIGRGNRETQYF. The CDR3 DNA reads as TGTGCCAGTAGTATCGGTCGGGGAAACAGGGAGACCCAGTACTTC.

The chain uses TRBV19 and TRBJ1-1; D gene uncertain. Trimming stripped 3 bases from V and 5 bases from J, with 10 bases between. Per germline, CDR1 LNHDA and CDR2 SQIVND (reference sequence). This CDR3 is built from 13 residues. CDR3: CASSIGQFTEAFF. CDR3 coding DNA: TGTGCCAGTAGTATTGGGCAGTTTACTGAAGCTTTCTTT.

V gene TRBV28 combines with J gene TRBJ1-1; TRBD1 aligns across 10 bases. CDR1 is MDHEN and CDR2 is SYDVKM in the germline V gene. The CDR3 runs 14 residues. The V segment lost 6 bases and the J segment 4 bases; nucleotides outside the gene matches: 5. CDR3: CASSPGQGTTEAFF. CDR3 DNA sequence: TGTGCCAGCAGCCCGGGACAGGGGACCACTGAAGCTTTCTTT.

This clone has a handful of counts. The rearrangement links TRBV10-1 to TRBJ1-5, with D hard to call. The germline CDR1 and CDR2 sequences are WNHNN and SYGVQD (reference sequence). The CDR3 is 13 residues long. V was clipped by 0 bases and J by 9 bases, with 9 bases between them. The CDR3 region has the DNA TGCGCCAGCAGTGAGTCTTACCCGGGGCCCCAGCATTTT. It encodes CASSESYPGPQHF.